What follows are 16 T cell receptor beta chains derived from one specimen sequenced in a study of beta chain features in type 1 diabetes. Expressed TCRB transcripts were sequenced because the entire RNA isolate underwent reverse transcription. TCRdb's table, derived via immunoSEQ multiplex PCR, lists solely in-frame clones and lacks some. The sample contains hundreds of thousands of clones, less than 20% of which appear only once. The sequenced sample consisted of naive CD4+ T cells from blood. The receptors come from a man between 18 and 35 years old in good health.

CDR3 loop: CASSFRTRGPETQYF. CDR3 nucleotides: TGTGCCAGCAGTTTTCGGACTAGGGGGCCAGAGACCCAGTACTTC. The chain joins TRBV28 to TRBJ2-5, with D possibly called TRBD1 or TRBD2 (7 bases each). Germline V CDR1 and CDR2: MDHEN, SYDVKM. V was cut by 3 bases and J by 4 bases, with 15 bases left in between. The CDR3 runs 15 residues.

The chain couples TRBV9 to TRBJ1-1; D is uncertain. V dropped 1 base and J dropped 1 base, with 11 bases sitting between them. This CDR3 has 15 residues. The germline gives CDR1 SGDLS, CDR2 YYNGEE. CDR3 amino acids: CASSVLAGWNTEAFF. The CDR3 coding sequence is TGTGCCAGCAGCGTACTGGCAGGATGGAACACTGAAGCTTTCTTT.

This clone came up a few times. CDR3 DNA sequence: TGTGCCAGCAGCTTGGCTATTGAGCAGTTCTTC. This translates into CASSLAIEQFF. The chain joins TRBV5-5 to TRBJ2-1; no firm D call. CDR3 length: 11 amino acids. The V gene's germline CDR1 is SGHKS and CDR2 YYEKEE (reference sequence). The V and J ends lost 0 bases and 9 bases respectively, with 4 bases between them.

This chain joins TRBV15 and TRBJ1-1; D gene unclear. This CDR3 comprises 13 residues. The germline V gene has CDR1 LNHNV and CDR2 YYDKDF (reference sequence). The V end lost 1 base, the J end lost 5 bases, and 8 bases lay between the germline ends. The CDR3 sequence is CATSRVATTEAFF. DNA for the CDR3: TGTGCCACCAGCAGAGTTGCAACGACTGAAGCTTTCTTT.

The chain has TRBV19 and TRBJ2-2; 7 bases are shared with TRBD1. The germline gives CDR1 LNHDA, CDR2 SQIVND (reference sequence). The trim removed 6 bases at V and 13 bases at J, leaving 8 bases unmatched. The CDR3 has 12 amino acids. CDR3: CASSLMTGWLFF. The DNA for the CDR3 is TGTGCCAGTAGCCTAATGACAGGGTGGCTGTTTTTT.

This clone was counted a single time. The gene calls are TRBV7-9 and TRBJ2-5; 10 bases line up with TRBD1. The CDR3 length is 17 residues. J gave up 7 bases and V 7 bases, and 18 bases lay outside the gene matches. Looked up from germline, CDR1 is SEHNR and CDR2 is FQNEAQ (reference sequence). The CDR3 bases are TGTGCCAGCACCATTCCTTGGACAGGGGGGCCTGGTGGGACCCAGTACTTC. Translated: CASTIPWTGGPGGTQYF.

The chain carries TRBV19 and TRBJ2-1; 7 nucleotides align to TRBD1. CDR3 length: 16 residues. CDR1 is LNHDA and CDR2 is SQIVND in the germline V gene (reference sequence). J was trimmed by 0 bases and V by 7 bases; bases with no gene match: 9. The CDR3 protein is CASTNNRGGSYNEQFF. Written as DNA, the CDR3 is TGTGCCAGTACCAACAACAGGGGTGGCTCCTACAATGAGCAGTTCTTC.

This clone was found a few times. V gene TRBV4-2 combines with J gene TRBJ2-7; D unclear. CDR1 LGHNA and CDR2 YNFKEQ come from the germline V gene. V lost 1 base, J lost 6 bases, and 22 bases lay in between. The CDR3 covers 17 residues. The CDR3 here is CASSQASYNLMDSEQYF. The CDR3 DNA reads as TGTGCCAGCAGCCAAGCTTCCTATAACCTCATGGATTCCGAGCAGTACTTC.

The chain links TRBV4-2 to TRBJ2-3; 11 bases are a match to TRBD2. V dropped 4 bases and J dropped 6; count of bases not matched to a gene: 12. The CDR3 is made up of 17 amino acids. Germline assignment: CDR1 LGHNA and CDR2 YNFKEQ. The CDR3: CASSPLAGGRVSDTQYF. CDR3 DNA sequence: TGTGCCAGCAGCCCCCTAGCGGGAGGCCGTGTTTCGGATACGCAGTATTTT.

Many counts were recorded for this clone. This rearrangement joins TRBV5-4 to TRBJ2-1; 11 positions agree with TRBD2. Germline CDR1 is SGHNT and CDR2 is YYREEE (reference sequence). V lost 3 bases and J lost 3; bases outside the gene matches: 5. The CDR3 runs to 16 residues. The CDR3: CASSSLAGERYNEQFF. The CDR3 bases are TGTGCCAGCAGCTCACTAGCGGGAGAGCGCTACAATGAGCAGTTCTTC. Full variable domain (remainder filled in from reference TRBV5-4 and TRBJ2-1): ETGVTQSPTHLIKTRGQQVTLRCSSQSGHNTVSWYQQALGQGPQFIFQYYREEENGRGNFPPRFSGLQFPNYSSELNVNALELDDSALYLCASSSLAGERYNEQFFGPGTRLTVL.

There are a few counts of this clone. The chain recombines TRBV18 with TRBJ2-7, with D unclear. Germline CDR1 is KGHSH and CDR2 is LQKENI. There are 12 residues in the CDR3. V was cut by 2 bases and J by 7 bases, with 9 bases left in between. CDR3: CASSPSHPEQYF. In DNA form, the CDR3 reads TGTGCCAGCTCACCATCCCATCCTGAGCAGTACTTC.

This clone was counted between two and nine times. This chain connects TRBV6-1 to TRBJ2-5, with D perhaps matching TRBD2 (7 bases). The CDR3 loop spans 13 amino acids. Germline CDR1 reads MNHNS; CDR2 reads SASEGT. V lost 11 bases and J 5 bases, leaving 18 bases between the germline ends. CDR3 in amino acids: CAVRGGAGETQYF. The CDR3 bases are TGTGCCGTCAGGGGAGGGGCGGGGGAGACCCAGTACTTC.

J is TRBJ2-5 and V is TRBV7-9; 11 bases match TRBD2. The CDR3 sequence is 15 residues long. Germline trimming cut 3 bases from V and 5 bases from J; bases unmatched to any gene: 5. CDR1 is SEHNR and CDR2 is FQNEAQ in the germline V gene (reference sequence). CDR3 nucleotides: TGTGCCAGCAGCTTTCGACTAGCGGGGAGGGAGACCCAGTACTTC. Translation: CASSFRLAGRETQYF.

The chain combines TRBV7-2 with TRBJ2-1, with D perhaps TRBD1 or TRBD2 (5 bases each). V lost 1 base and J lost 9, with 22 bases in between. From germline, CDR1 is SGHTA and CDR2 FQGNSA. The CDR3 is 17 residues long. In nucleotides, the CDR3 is TGTGCCAGCAGCTTAGGTCAGGGTTGGGGGAGACACGGTGAGCAGTTCTTC. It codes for CASSLGQGWGRHGEQFF.

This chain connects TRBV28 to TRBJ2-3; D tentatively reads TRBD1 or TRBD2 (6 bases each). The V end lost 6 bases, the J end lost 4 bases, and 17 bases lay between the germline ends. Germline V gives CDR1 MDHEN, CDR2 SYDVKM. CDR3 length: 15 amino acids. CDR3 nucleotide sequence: TGTGCCAGCAGGAAGGGGGGCGCGAGATCAGATACGCAGTATTTT. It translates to CASRKGGARSDTQYF. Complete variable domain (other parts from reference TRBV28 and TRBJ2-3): DVKVTQSSRYLVKRTGEKVFLECVQDMDHENMFWYRQDPGLGLRLIYFSYDVKMKEKGDIPEGYSVSREKKERFSLILESASTNQTSMYLCASRKGGARSDTQYFGPGTRLTVL.

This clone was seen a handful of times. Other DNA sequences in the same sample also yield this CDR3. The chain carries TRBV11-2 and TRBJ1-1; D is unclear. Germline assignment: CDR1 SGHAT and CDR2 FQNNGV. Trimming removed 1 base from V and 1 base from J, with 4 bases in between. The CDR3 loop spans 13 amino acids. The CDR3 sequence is CASSLGGNTEAFF. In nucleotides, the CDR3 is TGTGCCAGCAGCTTAGGAGGGAACACTGAAGCTTTCTTT.